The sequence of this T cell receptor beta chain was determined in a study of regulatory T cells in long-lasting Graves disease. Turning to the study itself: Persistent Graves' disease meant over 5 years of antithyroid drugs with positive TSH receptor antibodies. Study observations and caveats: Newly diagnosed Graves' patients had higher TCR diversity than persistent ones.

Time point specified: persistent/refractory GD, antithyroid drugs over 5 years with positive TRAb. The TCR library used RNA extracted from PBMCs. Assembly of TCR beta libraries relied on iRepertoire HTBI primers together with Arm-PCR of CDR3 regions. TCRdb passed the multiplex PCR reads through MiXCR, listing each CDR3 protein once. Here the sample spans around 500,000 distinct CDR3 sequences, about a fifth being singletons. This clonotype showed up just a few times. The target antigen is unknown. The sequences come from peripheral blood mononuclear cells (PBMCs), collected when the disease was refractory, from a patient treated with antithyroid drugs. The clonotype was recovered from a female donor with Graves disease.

CDR3 region: CASSRWTSGIDEQFF. As DNA, the CDR3 is TGCGCCAGCAGTCGATGGACTAGCGGGATTGATGAGCAGTTCTTC. V and J are TRBV5-1 and TRBJ2-1; 12 nucleotides line up with TRBD2. CDR3 size: 15 residues. Germline loops: CDR1 SGHRS, CDR2 YFSETQ. The trim removed 5 bases at V and 8 bases at J, leaving 8 bases unmatched.